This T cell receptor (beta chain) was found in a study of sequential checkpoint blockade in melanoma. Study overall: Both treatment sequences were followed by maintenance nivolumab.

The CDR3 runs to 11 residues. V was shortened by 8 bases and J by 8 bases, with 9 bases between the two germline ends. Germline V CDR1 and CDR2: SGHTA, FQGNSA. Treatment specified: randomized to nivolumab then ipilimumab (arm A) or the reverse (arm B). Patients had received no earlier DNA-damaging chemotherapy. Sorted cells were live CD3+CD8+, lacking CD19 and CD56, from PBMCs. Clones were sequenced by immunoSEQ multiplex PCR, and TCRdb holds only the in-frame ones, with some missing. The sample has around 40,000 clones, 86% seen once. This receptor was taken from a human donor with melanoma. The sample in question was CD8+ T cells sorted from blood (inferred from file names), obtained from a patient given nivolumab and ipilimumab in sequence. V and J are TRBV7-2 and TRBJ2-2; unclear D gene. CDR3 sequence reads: CASAVTGELFF. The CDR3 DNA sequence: TGTGCCAGCGCGGTCACGGGGGAGCTGTTTTTT.